This TCR beta chain was identified in a study of T cell responses to AZD1222 COVID-19 vaccine. As concerns this clone: What it binds is unknown.

The CDR3 loop spans 16 amino acids. The ends were cut back, 2 bases at V and 0 bases at J, with 14 bases in the middle. The germline CDR1 and CDR2 sequences are LGHNA and YNFKEQ. Findings and limits, study-wide: Across the whole spike, CD4 TCRs peaked at regions 160-218 and 743-854. Nearly half of spike-specific TCRs reportedly target variant regions that are unmutated in the B.1.351 and B.1.1.7 variants. Baseline antibody screening turned up just a handful of seropositive AZD1222 recipients.

Some clones are missing from TCRdb's copy, which holds only in-frame ones; the method was immunoSEQ multiplex PCR. The data show 40,000 to 55,000 clones, 86% seen once. Pooling covered second doses at about 4 or about 12 weeks. The chain employs TRBV4-2 and TRBJ2-7; perhaps TRBD2 as D (5 bases). Sequenced material: peripheral blood, taken 28 days after the second AZD1222 dose. The sequence was collected from an adult who received the AZD1222 COVID-19 vaccine. The CDR3 bases are TGTGCCAGCAGCCAATCGGTCGGGGATAGCTCCTACGAGCAGTACTTC. Encoded protein: CASSQSVGDSSYEQYF.